Following are 6 T cell receptor beta chains from one sample sequenced in a study of blood T cell repertoires in COVID-19 (dated by TCRdb to the early 2020s). Library preparation used the immunoSEQ multiplex PCR assay. What TCRdb holds here is the immuneACCESS table cut down to in-frame rearrangements. Part of the clones is not present; checked against another copy, under half of the missing clones reflect an unresolved V gene, and the others are unexplained. The sample includes about 170,000 clones, with about 85% observed a single time. The ten top clones hold 7% of the sample. Sequencing input: peripheral blood. Receptors originate from an elderly woman in a cohort sampled during active or convalescent COVID-19.

The chain employs TRBV24-1 and TRBJ2-1; 8 bases are shared with TRBD1. Germline lookup yields CDR1 KGHDR and CDR2 SFDVKD. The CDR3 length is 13 residues. J gave up 9 bases and V 7 bases, and 7 bases lay outside the gene matches. CDR3 residues: CATSLQGDPEQFF. DNA for the CDR3: TGTGCCACCAGCCTACAGGGGGATCCTGAGCAGTTCTTC.

The rearrangement joins TRBV10-2 to TRBJ2-7; 9 bases fit TRBD1. The V segment lost 2 bases and the J segment 6 bases; nucleotides outside the gene matches: 11. Germline V CDR1 and CDR2: WSHSY, SAAADI. The CDR3 has 16 amino acids. CDR3 sequence (DNA): TGCGCCAGCAGTGAGCCAGCCGGGACAGGGTTCACCGAGCAGTACGTC. Protein product: CASSEPAGTGFTEQYV.

The chain has TRBV18 and TRBJ2-7; D possibly corresponds to TRBD1 (5 bases). V lost 6 bases, J lost 2 bases, and 11 bases lay in between. From germline, CDR1 is KGHSH and CDR2 LQKENI. This CDR3 spans 13 amino acids. CDR3 DNA: TGTGCCAGCTCCCCCAGGACACCCTACGAGCAGTACGTC. This sequence encodes CASSPRTPYEQYV.

V is TRBV6-5 and J is TRBJ1-1, with 8 bases fitting TRBD1. Germline V gene data show CDR1 as MNHEY and CDR2 as SVGAGI. This CDR3 contains 12 residues. J lost 10 bases, V lost 6 bases, and 7 bases had no gene match. The CDR3 spells CASSPNDRGAFF. CDR3 DNA sequence: TGTGCCAGCAGCCCCAATGACAGGGGAGCTTTCTTT.

This clone was seen only once. The chain uses TRBV3-1 (or the pseudogene TRBV3-2) and TRBJ1-1, with D unresolved. V lost 4 bases, J lost 4 bases, and 10 bases lay in between. The CDR3 runs 13 residues. The germline CDR1 and CDR2 sequences are LGHDT and YNNKEL (reference sequence). CDR3 sequence reads: CASSLLMSTEAFF. The CDR3 DNA is TGTGCCAGCAGCCTTCTGATGAGCACTGAAGCTTTCTTT.

The chain combines TRBV10-3 with TRBJ2-1, with TRBD2 matching 13 bases. CDR3 length: 17 amino acids. Germline assignment: CDR1 ENHRY and CDR2 SYGVKD. V gave up 7 bases and J gave up 8 bases; unmatched junction bases: 14. CDR3 coding DNA: TGTGCCATCAAAGGGCTGACTAGCGGGAGGACGGTGGATGAGCAGTTCTTC. This encodes CAIKGLTSGRTVDEQFF.